The 18 T cell receptor beta chains reported below all come from one sample, sequenced in a study of blood T cell repertoires in COVID-19. Libraries were prepared by immunoSEQ multiplex PCR; TCRdb keeps only in-frame clonotypes and omits some of them. The sample lists fewer than 45,000 clones, roughly 84% occurring once. The source material was peripheral blood. The receptors derive from a man aged 60 to 69 with COVID-19, enrolled during active disease.

The rearrangement links TRBV24-1 to TRBJ2-5; TRBD2 agrees at 8 bases. The length of the CDR3 is 15 residues. Germline-derived CDR1 and CDR2 are KGHDR and SFDVKD. The ends lost 0 bases at V and 4 bases at J; junction bases unmatched: 3. In nucleotides, the CDR3 is TGTGCCACCAGTGATTTGGTCCGGGGGGGAGAGACCCAGTACTTC. Translating it yields CATSDLVRGGETQYF.

The chain carries TRBV5-8 and TRBJ1-5; D is ambiguous. This CDR3 has 16 amino acids. V shed 4 bases and J shed 3 bases, with 17 bases lying between them. The germline gives CDR1 SGHTS, CDR2 YDEGEE. The CDR3 region is CASSLRVGWVNQPQHF. The CDR3 region has the DNA TGTGCCAGCAGCCTGCGGGTGGGCTGGGTCAATCAGCCCCAGCATTTT.

The rearrangement joins TRBV9 to TRBJ1-3, with 7 positions matching TRBD1. The junction had 4 bases not matched to a gene; V was cut back by 7 bases and J by 0 bases. Germline CDR1 reads SGDLS; CDR2 reads YYNGEE. This CDR3 is built from 14 residues. The CDR3 here is CASGQVNSGNTIYF. The CDR3 DNA is TGTGCCAGCGGACAGGTCAACTCTGGAAACACCATATATTTT.

V is TRBV24-1 and J is TRBJ1-1; possibly TRBD1 for D (6 bases). The CDR3 is 15 amino acids. Trimming took off 4 bases at V and 4 bases at J, with 15 bases between the two ends. The germline gives CDR1 KGHDR, CDR2 SFDVKD. The CDR3 protein is CATSEGGGLSTEAFF. The CDR3 nucleotides read TGTGCCACCAGTGAAGGGGGTGGACTGAGCACTGAAGCTTTCTTT.

The chain uses TRBV19 and TRBJ1-5, with TRBD1 matching 8 bases. V dropped 5 bases and J dropped 0; count of bases not matched to a gene: 9. In germline, CDR1 is LNHDA, CDR2 SQIVND (reference sequence). The CDR3 covers 17 residues. The CDR3 protein is CASSLETGGFSNQPQHF. The CDR3 DNA follows: TGTGCCAGTAGTCTTGAAACAGGGGGTTTTAGCAATCAGCCCCAGCATTTT.

This chain connects TRBV19 to TRBJ1-1; the D is unclear. CDR3 length: 16 amino acids. The germline V and J ends were trimmed by 3 bases and 3 bases, with 17 bases remaining between them. The germline CDR1 and CDR2 sequences are LNHDA and SQIVND (reference sequence). The CDR3 loop reads CASSMGVSPRYTEAFF. The DNA for the CDR3 is TGTGCCAGTAGTATGGGAGTCAGCCCTCGGTACACTGAAGCTTTCTTT.

The chain carries TRBV19 and TRBJ1-3; no definite D call. The germline CDR1 and CDR2 sequences are LNHDA and SQIVND (reference sequence). The V and J ends lost 4 bases and 0 bases respectively, with 10 bases between them. The CDR3 totals 15 residues. This chain's CDR3 is CASSTRLGSGNTIYF. The CDR3 DNA reads as TGTGCCAGTAGTACTAGACTAGGCTCTGGAAACACCATATATTTT.

The chain combines TRBV5-1 with TRBJ2-3; D might be TRBD2 (5 bases). Germline V gene lookup returns CDR1 SGHRS and CDR2 YFSETQ. Trimming took off 5 bases at V and 2 bases at J, with 6 bases between the two ends. The CDR3 extends over 12 amino acids. The CDR3: CASRTNTDTQYF. CDR3 nucleotide sequence: TGCGCCAGCAGGACTAACACAGATACGCAGTATTTT.

The rearrangement joins TRBV4-2 to TRBJ1-2; 10 nucleotides agree with TRBD1. The trim removed 2 bases at V and 5 bases at J, leaving 2 bases unmatched. Germline lookup yields CDR1 LGHNA and CDR2 YNFKEQ. This CDR3 contains 14 residues. CDR3: CASSQPGQGYGYTF. DNA of the CDR3: TGTGCCAGCAGCCAACCGGGACAGGGGTATGGCTACACCTTC.

The CDR3 DNA is TGCGCCAGCAGCCAAGATCGGCCGGGAGTTTCACCCCTCCACTTT. Amino acids: CASSQDRPGVSPLHF. The chain employs TRBV4-1 and TRBJ1-6; D remains ambiguous. This CDR3 is built from 15 residues. Trimming pared 0 bases from V and 9 bases from J, leaving 12 bases between. CDR1 is MGHRA and CDR2 is YSYEKL in the germline V gene.

The chain carries TRBV4-2 and TRBJ1-5; tentatively, D is TRBD1 (5 bases). The V and J ends lost 2 bases and 0 bases respectively, with 8 bases between them. Germline CDR1 LGHNA, CDR2 YNFKEQ. This CDR3 contains 15 residues. CDR3 region: CASSQKGNSNQPQHF. CDR3 coding DNA: TGTGCCAGCAGCCAAAAGGGGAATAGCAATCAGCCCCAGCATTTT.

J is TRBJ1-4 and V is TRBV7-9, with D possibly being TRBD1 (6 bases). The germline V and J ends were trimmed by 1 base and 5 bases, with 8 bases remaining between them. In germline, CDR1 is SEHNR, CDR2 FQNEAQ (reference sequence). This CDR3 has 14 amino acids. The CDR3 DNA sequence: TGTGCCAGCAGCTTAGTTCAGGGGAATGAAAAACTGTTTTTT. Residues: CASSLVQGNEKLFF.

This rearrangement joins TRBV5-6 to TRBJ1-1; TRBD1 is a possible D gene (5 bases). Per the germline V gene, CDR1 is SGHDT and CDR2 is YYEEEE. The ends were cut back, 2 bases at V and 1 base at J, with 12 bases in the middle. The CDR3 has 15 residues. The CDR3 DNA is TGTGCCAGCAGCTTCCGTCGGGGGTCGAACACTGAAGCTTTCTTT. It specifies CASSFRRGSNTEAFF.

To note about this clone: Germline and junction disagree at one end, which may indicate a read error. The V gene is TRBV30, the J gene TRBJ2-7; D perhaps matches TRBD1 (5 bases). The length of the CDR3 is 13 residues. The V gene's germline CDR1 is GTSNPN and CDR2 SVGIG (reference sequence). The CDR3 DNA reads as TGTGCCTGGAGTGATAACCCCCAGACAGCCCGGTGCTTC. Translated: CAWSDNPQTARCF.

The chain has TRBV27 and TRBJ1-1; tentative D call: TRBD1 (5 bases). CDR1 is MNHEY and CDR2 is SMNVEV in the germline V gene (reference sequence). V was shortened by 6 bases and J by 6 bases, with 14 bases between the two germline ends. This CDR3 contains 13 residues. CDR3 in amino acids: CASRLTARAEAFF. The CDR3 nucleotides are TGTGCCAGCAGGCTGACAGCACGAGCTGAAGCTTTCTTT.

This clone was detected only once. V gene TRBV3-1 (or the pseudogene TRBV3-2) combines with J gene TRBJ1-4; perhaps TRBD1 as D (6 bases). The germline CDR1 and CDR2 sequences are LGHDT and YNNKEL (reference sequence). V gave up 5 bases and J gave up 3 bases, with 16 bases separating them. There are 16 residues in the CDR3. The CDR3 DNA reads as TGTGCCAGCAGCGCCCGCCAGGGGCCAGCTAATGAAAAACTGTTTTTT. Its protein product is CASSARQGPANEKLFF.

V gene TRBV5-5 combines with J gene TRBJ2-2, with 8 bases lining up with TRBD1. V gave up 7 bases and J gave up 6 bases; unmatched junction bases: 14. This CDR3 has 16 residues. Germline assignment: CDR1 SGHKS and CDR2 YYEKEE (reference sequence). The chain's CDR3 is CASQVSGGVNAGELFF. CDR3 nucleotide sequence: TGTGCCAGCCAAGTATCAGGGGGCGTCAACGCCGGGGAGCTGTTTTTT.

The chain has TRBV7-2 and TRBJ1-5; maybe TRBD1 (6 bases). V gave up 5 bases and J gave up 1 base, with 18 bases separating them. This CDR3 is built from 17 residues. The germline V gene has CDR1 SGHTA and CDR2 FQGNSA. The CDR3 DNA reads TGTGCCAGCAGCCTCAACCCACCAGGGGCGAGCAATCAGCCCCAGCATTTT. Amino acid sequence: CASSLNPPGASNQPQHF.